Listed below are T cell receptor beta chains from one sample, sequenced in a study of cytomegalovirus exposure and HLA in healthy donors. Generated by immunoSEQ multiplex PCR, the TCRdb table keeps only in-frame clones and is missing some. This sample has under 200,000 clones, with about 71% found just once. The sequenced material came from PBMCs. The receptor set was obtained from a woman aged 25 to 39 in good health and CMV-seronegative. CDR3s include the opening cysteine and the closing phenylalanine or tryptophan. Fields, in order: clone size, J gene, V gene, D gene, CDR3 protein, CDR3 DNA. D genes are given only for firm matches. The size entry is marked missing in some rows and otherwise reads once, few, many or a size class.

.,TRBJ2-7,TRBV7-2,.,CASSPNRISSYEQYF,TGTGCCAGCAGTCCAAACAGGATCAGCTCCTACGAGCAGTACTTC
.,TRBJ1-6,TRBV10-3,TRBD1,CAIRDGTDNSPLHF,TGTGCCATCAGGGACGGGACAGATAATTCACCCCTCCACTTT
few,TRBJ1-1,TRBV19,.,CASHTGRGNTEAFF,TGTGCCAGTCATACCGGGAGGGGGAACACTGAAGCTTTCTTT
few,TRBJ2-1,TRBV14,.,CASSLPESGGLRNNEQFF,TGTGCCAGCAGCCTACCGGAAAGCGGAGGACTTCGTAACAATGAGCAGTTCTTC
.,TRBJ2-7,TRBV6-1,TRBD2,CASSGRAGGTYEQYF,TGTGCCAGCAGTGGGCGGGCGGGAGGGACCTACGAGCAGTACTTC
few,TRBJ2-7,TRBV4-3,TRBD1,CASSQDFSVGTVVYEQYF,TGCGCCAGCAGCCAAGATTTCTCAGTTGGGACAGTAGTCTACGAGCAGTACTTC
few,TRBJ2-1,TRBV7-3,TRBD2,CASSLLGLAGINEQFF,TGTGCCAGCAGCTTACTTGGACTAGCGGGGATCAATGAGCAGTTCTTC
.,TRBJ1-2,TRBV6-5,TRBD1,CASRGVRDREYLDTF,TGTGCCAGCAGAGGGGTCCGGGACAGGGAATACTTGGACACCTTC
.,TRBJ1-2,TRBV4-1,TRBD1,CASSKRQGPNYGYTF,TGCGCCAGCAGCAAGAGACAGGGACCTAACTATGGCTACACCTTC
.,TRBJ2-3,TRBV7-3,.,CASSLAGLERDTQYF,TGTGCCAGCAGCTTAGCGGGCTTAGAAAGAGATACGCAGTATTTT
.,TRBJ2-1,TRBV28,TRBD2,CASTSGDSSYNEQFF,TGTGCCAGCACTAGCGGGGATAGCTCCTACAATGAGCAGTTCTTC
.,TRBJ2-1,TRBV6-5,.,CASTGGGGNEQFF,TGTGCCAGCACTGGGGGCGGGGGCAATGAGCAGTTCTTC
.,TRBJ1-1,TRBV7-6,.,CASSHGGAEAFF,TGTGCCAGCAGCCACGGCGGCGCTGAAGCTTTCTTT
.,TRBJ2-7,TRBV4-1,.,CASSQVWASRREQYF,TGCGCCAGCAGCCAAGTGTGGGCATCCAGGAGGGAGCAGTACTTC
.,TRBJ2-7,TRBV7-9,TRBD1,CASSFGQGYEQYF,TGTGCCAGCAGCTTTGGACAGGGCTACGAGCAGTACTTC
.,TRBJ2-2,TRBV6-5,.,CASSYSELHTGELFF,TGTGCCAGCAGTTACTCCGAGCTGCACACCGGGGAGCTGTTTTTT
.,TRBJ2-2,TRBV4-2,TRBD2,CASSQESSGNTGELFF,TGTGCCAGCAGCCAAGAGTCTAGCGGTAACACCGGGGAGCTGTTTTTT
few,TRBJ2-5,TRBV11-2,TRBD2,CASSLDTSGGPSRETQYF,TGTGCCAGCAGCTTAGACACTAGCGGGGGGCCCTCACGAGAGACCCAGTACTTC
.,TRBJ2-1,TRBV23-1,TRBD2,CASNPGWREAGEQFF,TGCGCCAGCAATCCGGGATGGCGGGAGGCGGGTGAGCAGTTCTTC
.,TRBJ1-5,TRBV19,TRBD1,CASQVGGSHQPQHF,TGTGCCAGTCAAGTAGGGGGCTCTCATCAGCCCCAGCATTTT
.,TRBJ1-5,TRBV2,TRBD1,CASSLGGGGLPQHF,TGTGCCAGCAGTTTGGGTGGAGGGGGCCTGCCCCAGCATTTT
.,TRBJ2-1,TRBV27,TRBD1,CASSLQGTAWDEQFF,TGTGCCAGCAGTTTACAAGGGACAGCATGGGATGAGCAGTTCTTC
few,TRBJ2-1,TRBV4-3,TRBD2,CASSQGRLAGDPNNEQFF,TGCGCCAGCAGCCAAGGCCGTCTAGCGGGAGATCCCAACAATGAGCAGTTCTTC
.,TRBJ2-5,TRBV14,.,CASSQERTGTGQETQYF,TGTGCCAGCAGCCAAGAGAGAACGGGAACTGGGCAAGAGACCCAGTACTTC
.,TRBJ2-4,TRBV6-1,TRBD1,CASSDPGQGAKNIQYF,TGTGCCAGCAGTGACCCGGGACAGGGGGCCAAAAACATTCAGTACTTC
.,TRBJ2-3,TRBV7-6,.,CASSRSGVSSTDTQYF,TGTGCCAGCAGCCGCAGCGGAGTCTCTAGCACAGATACGCAGTATTTT
.,TRBJ1-1,TRBV15,TRBD1,CATSRGGRGRITEAFF,TGTGCCACCAGCAGGGGAGGCAGGGGGCGGATCACTGAAGCTTTCTTT
.,TRBJ2-1,TRBV12-5,TRBD1,CASGLVTKAGTGKRALDNEQFF,TGTGCTAGTGGTTTGGTCACTAAAGCAGGGACAGGGAAAAGGGCTCTTGACAATGAGCAGTTCTTC
.,TRBJ2-7,TRBV2,.,CASSASRRAREQYF,TGTGCCAGCAGTGCCTCTCGGAGGGCGAGGGAGCAGTACTTC
.,TRBJ2-3,TRBV29-1,.,CSVDWVTSPGTDTQYF,TGCAGCGTTGATTGGGTCACTAGCCCAGGTACAGATACGCAGTATTTT
few,TRBJ1-5,TRBV4-3,TRBD1,CASSRDRGPQPQHF,TGCGCCAGCAGCCGAGACAGGGGACCTCAGCCCCAGCATTTT
.,TRBJ2-7,TRBV28,.,CASSSGTTFYEQYF,TGTGCCAGCAGTTCCGGGACAACATTCTACGAGCAGTACTTC
.,TRBJ2-7,TRBV5-6,.,CASNFGGLQNYEQYF,TGTGCCAGCAACTTCGGAGGCCTCCAAAACTACGAGCAGTACTTC